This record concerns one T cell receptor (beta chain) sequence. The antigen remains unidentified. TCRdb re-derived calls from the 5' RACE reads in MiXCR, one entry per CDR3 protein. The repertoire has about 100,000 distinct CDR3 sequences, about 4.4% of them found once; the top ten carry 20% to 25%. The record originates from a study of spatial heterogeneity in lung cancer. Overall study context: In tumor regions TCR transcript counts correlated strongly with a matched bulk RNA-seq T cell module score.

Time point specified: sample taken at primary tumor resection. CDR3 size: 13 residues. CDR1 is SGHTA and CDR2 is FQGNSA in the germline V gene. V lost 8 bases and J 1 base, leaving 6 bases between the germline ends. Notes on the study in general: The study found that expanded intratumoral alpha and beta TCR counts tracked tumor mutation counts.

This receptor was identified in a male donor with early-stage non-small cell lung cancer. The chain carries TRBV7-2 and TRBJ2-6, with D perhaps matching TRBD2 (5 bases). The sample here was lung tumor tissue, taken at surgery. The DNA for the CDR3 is TGTGCCAGCGGACTTTCTGGGGCCAACGTCCTGACTTTC. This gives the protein CASGLSGANVLTF.